What follows is one T cell receptor (beta chain) and its context. Its antigen is undetermined. The CDR3 is 16 residues long. Germline V gene data show CDR1 as SGHTA and CDR2 as FQGNSA. With V trimmed by 5 bases and J by 4 bases, 10 bases remained unmatched. The sample belongs to a study of T cell responses to AZD1222 COVID-19 vaccine. The study, taken as a whole, reports: Repertoire sampling was restricted to post-peak T cell response timepoints.

TCRdb's copy holds only in-frame clones and misses some; the assay was immunoSEQ multiplex PCR. The sample includes roughly 100,000 clones, 88% seen only once; the top ten take over 6.5%. The gene calls are TRBV7-2 and TRBJ2-4; 8 positions agree with TRBD1. Specimen: peripheral blood, collected on day 0 of AZD1222 vaccination. The sequence was collected from an adult in good health. Here the CDR3 DNA reads TGTGCCAGCAGCCAGACGACAGGGGTGAAGAAAAACATTCAGTACTTC. Translated: CASSQTTGVKKNIQYF. The full variable domain, rest sourced from reference TRBV7-2 and TRBJ2-4, is GAGVSQSPSNKVTEKGKDVELRCDPISGHTALYWYRQSLGQGLEFLIYFQGNSAPDKSGLPSDRFSAERTGGSVSTLTIQRTQQEDSAVYLCASSQTTGVKKNIQYFGAGTRLSVL.